This TCR beta chain was observed in a study of T cell repertoires in cytomegalovirus infection. General study results and limits: HLA-C-restricted CMV-specific TCR beta clonotypes were dominant in the ex vivo response.

This CDR3 is built from 17 residues. The V segment lost 5 bases and the J segment 4 bases; nucleotides outside the gene matches: 15. TCRdb processed the reads anew with MiXCR; each CDR3 protein has one entry. The sample contains about 740,000 distinct CDR3 sequences, approximately 34% of which appear only once. Comment on this clonotype: Its matching antigen is unknown.

The material sequenced was PBMCs. This clonotype was obtained from a human donor in good health (CMV status not recorded). Some clones in this sample may be carry-over from other donors' samples. The V call is TRBV12-3 or TRBV12-4, the J call TRBJ2-5; 8 bases are a match to TRBD2. This chain's CDR3 is CASSAGTRTYGGETQYF. The CDR3, as DNA: TGTGCCAGCAGTGCCGGGACTAGGACCTATGGGGGAGAGACCCAGTACTTC.